Sequencing of this T cell receptor (beta chain) was carried out in a study of T cell changes during pregnancy in multiple sclerosis. The table came from immunoSEQ multiplex PCR; TCRdb's copy has only in-frame clones and leaves some out. The data contain 65,000 to 85,000 clones, about 89% of them seen just once; the ten biggest clones take up 0.7% to 0.9%. The CDR3 has 15 amino acids. V dropped 2 bases and J dropped 0 bases, with 8 bases sitting between them. Germline assignment: CDR1 SNHLY and CDR2 FYNNEI. The TCR sequence derives from a female donor in good health, enrolled as a control in a pregnancy study. The V gene is TRBV2, the J gene TRBJ1-3; unclear D gene. Sequencing used peripheral blood, obtained in the first trimester of pregnancy. The CDR3 here is CASSESRSSGNTIYF. DNA of the CDR3: TGTGCCAGCAGTGAATCGAGGTCCTCTGGAAACACCATATATTTT.